Listed here are 14 T cell receptor beta chains from one sample, sequenced in a study of blood T cell repertoires in COVID-19. Repertoires were generated with immunoSEQ multiplex PCR, while TCRdb's copy carries only in-frame clones and drops some. The table includes 53,000 or so clones, around 84% detected once. The sequencing input was peripheral blood. These receptors originate from a man between 65 and 85 years old with active COVID-19.

This chain uses TRBV2 with TRBJ1-1, with D possibly matching TRBD1 (5 bases). The germline gives CDR1 SNHLY, CDR2 FYNNEI. V lost 6 bases and J 0 bases, leaving 17 bases between the germline ends. The CDR3 length is 16 residues. The CDR3 DNA is TGTGCCAGCAGGCGCTCGTGGGGCGGTGTGAACACTGAAGCTTTCTTT. This codes for CASRRSWGGVNTEAFF.

This clone was seen just once. This chain links TRBV27 with TRBJ1-1; tentative D call: TRBD1 (5 bases). CDR1 and CDR2 from the germline V gene are MNHEY and SMNVEV (reference sequence). CDR3 length: 12 amino acids. Trimming cost V 5 bases and J 9 bases, with 13 bases left between them. Written as DNA, the CDR3 is TGTGCCAGCAGTGTTAAGACAGTTAAAGCTTTCTTT. It codes for CASSVKTVKAFF.

The V gene is TRBV5-1, the J gene TRBJ2-2; 12 bases fit TRBD2. Looked up from germline, CDR1 is SGHRS and CDR2 is YFSETQ. The CDR3 has 18 amino acids. Losses at the gene ends were 1 base for V and 0 bases for J; bases not matched to a gene: 4. CDR3 region: CASSLKLAGGPNTGELFF. In nucleotides, the CDR3 is TGCGCCAGCAGCTTGAAGCTAGCGGGGGGGCCGAACACCGGGGAGCTGTTTTTT.

This clone was recorded only once. V is TRBV24-1 and J is TRBJ2-2; 9 nucleotides align to TRBD1. The CDR3 consists of 18 residues. The germline V gene has CDR1 KGHDR and CDR2 SFDVKD. V lost 2 bases, J lost 8 bases, and 14 bases stayed unmatched. The CDR3: CATSDSPPRDRVEGELFF. CDR3 in DNA: TGTGCCACCAGTGATTCGCCACCTCGGGACAGGGTTGAGGGGGAGCTGTTTTTT.

The chain carries TRBV6-5 and TRBJ1-3; 9 positions agree with TRBD1. The CDR3 covers 14 residues. V lost 5 bases, J lost 7 bases, and 6 bases stayed unmatched. CDR1 and CDR2 (germline): MNHEY, SVGAGI. The CDR3 nucleotides are TGTGCCAGCAGTCCCGGGACAGGGTTCAACACCATATATTTT. It yields the protein CASSPGTGFNTIYF.

The rearrangement uses TRBV19 and TRBJ2-2; no reliable D call. The V end was cut by 6 bases, the J end by 4 bases, with 3 bases between. The CDR3 consists of 11 residues. Looked up from germline, CDR1 is LNHDA and CDR2 is SQIVND (reference sequence). In nucleotides, the CDR3 is TGTGCCAGTAGCTTCACCGGGGAGCTGTTTTTT. Translated: CASSFTGELFF.

J is TRBJ1-5 and V is TRBV3-1 (or the pseudogene TRBV3-2); perhaps TRBD1 as D (6 bases). CDR3 length: 18 residues. Trimming took 4 bases from V and 0 from J, leaving 19 bases between them. Germline lookup yields CDR1 LGHDT and CDR2 YNNKEL (reference sequence). The CDR3 coding sequence is TGTGCCAGCAGCCCATCCCGCGGACAGTCATATAGCAATCAGCCCCAGCATTTT. It encodes CASSPSRGQSYSNQPQHF.

The V call is TRBV3-1 (or the pseudogene TRBV3-2), the J call TRBJ1-3; D gene uncertain. This CDR3 spans 14 amino acids. CDR1 LGHDT and CDR2 YNNKEL come from the germline V gene (reference sequence). V lost 3 bases to trimming and J lost 2 bases, with 8 bases between them. CDR3 nucleotide sequence: TGTGCCAGCAGCCAGCCAGGTCCTGGAAACACCATATATTTT. Encoded protein: CASSQPGPGNTIYF.

The chain recombines TRBV18 with TRBJ1-4; no clear D gene. Germline V gene lookup returns CDR1 KGHSH and CDR2 LQKENI. V was shortened by 2 bases and J by 4 bases, with 8 bases between the two germline ends. This CDR3 spans 14 amino acids. CDR3 residues: CASSPEEFNEKLFF. CDR3 bases: TGTGCCAGCTCACCAGAGGAGTTTAATGAAAAACTGTTTTTT.

The chain couples TRBV19 to TRBJ2-3; a weak D match, TRBD2 (5 bases). Trimming pared 2 bases from V and 4 bases from J, leaving 7 bases between. Germline assignment: CDR1 LNHDA and CDR2 SQIVND (reference sequence). There are 13 residues in the CDR3. For the CDR3, the DNA is TGTGCCAGTAGTATATCTAGCCCAGATACGCAGTATTTT. Protein product: CASSISSPDTQYF.

This clone was recorded a few times. The chain combines TRBV3-1 (or the pseudogene TRBV3-2) with TRBJ1-1; possible D gene TRBD1, 5 bases. CDR1 is LGHDT, CDR2 YNNKEL, per germline (reference sequence). This CDR3 is built from 13 residues. Trimming took 4 bases from V and 5 from J, leaving 11 bases between them. This CDR3 reads CASSLLGGTEAFF. The CDR3 DNA reads as TGTGCCAGCAGCCTACTCGGGGGGACTGAAGCTTTCTTT.

The chain couples TRBV5-1 to TRBJ2-3; D call uncertain. Trimming removed 1 base from V and 4 bases from J, with 7 bases in between. Germline CDR1 and CDR2: SGHRS and YFSETQ. CDR3 length: 13 amino acids. CDR3 residues: CASSLSFADTQYF. The DNA of the CDR3 is TGCGCCAGCAGCTTGTCTTTCGCAGATACGCAGTATTTT.

This chain uses TRBV3-1 (or the pseudogene TRBV3-2) with TRBJ2-3, with 15 bases lining up with TRBD2. This CDR3 region has 17 residues. Per germline, CDR1 LGHDT and CDR2 YNNKEL (reference sequence). V shed 4 bases, J shed 3 bases, and the junction held 5 bases outside the gene matches. Written as DNA, the CDR3 is TGTGCCAGCAGCCGGACTAGCGGGGGGGCAAGGACAGATACGCAGTATTTT. Its protein is CASSRTSGGARTDTQYF.

CDR3 residues: CASSHQGASSTDTQYF. In DNA form, the CDR3 reads TGTGCCAGCAGCCATCAGGGGGCTTCAAGCACAGATACGCAGTATTTT. The gene calls are TRBV6-2 or TRBV6-3 and TRBJ2-3, with 8 bases lining up with TRBD1. CDR1 MNHEY and CDR2 SVGEGT come from the germline V gene. This CDR3 spans 16 amino acids. V lost 6 bases, J lost 0 bases, and 8 bases stayed unmatched.